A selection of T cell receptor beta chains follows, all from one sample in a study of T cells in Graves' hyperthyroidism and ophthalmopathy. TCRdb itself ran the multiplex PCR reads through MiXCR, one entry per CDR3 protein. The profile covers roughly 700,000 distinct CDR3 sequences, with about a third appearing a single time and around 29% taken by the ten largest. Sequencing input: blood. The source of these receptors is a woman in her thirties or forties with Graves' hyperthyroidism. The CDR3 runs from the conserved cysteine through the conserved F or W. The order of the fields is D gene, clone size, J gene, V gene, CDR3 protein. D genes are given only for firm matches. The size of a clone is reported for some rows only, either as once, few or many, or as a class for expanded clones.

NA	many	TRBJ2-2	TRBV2	CASGKGLSNTGELFF
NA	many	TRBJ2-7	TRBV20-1	CSAVTALGSYEQYF
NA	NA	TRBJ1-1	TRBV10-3	CASSSESIGNFEAFF
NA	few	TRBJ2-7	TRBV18	CASSPHGRGDEQYF
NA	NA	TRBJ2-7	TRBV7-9	CASSSPRGAEEQYF
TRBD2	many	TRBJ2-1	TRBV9	CASSSRTSGVHNEQFF
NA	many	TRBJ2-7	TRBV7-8	CASSAQPRDPPEQYF
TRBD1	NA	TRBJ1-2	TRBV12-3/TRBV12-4	CASSTTGGVGYTF
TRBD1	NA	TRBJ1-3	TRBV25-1	CASRGQGYSGNTIYF
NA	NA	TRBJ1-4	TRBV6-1	CASSPGVDGRGEKLFF